The 21 T cell receptor beta chains presented below share a single source sample, sequenced in a study of OX40 agonist ivuxolimab in advanced cancers. The protocol was immunoSEQ multiplex PCR, while the TCRdb copy is restricted to in-frame clones and leaves out a portion. The sample carries about 26,000 clones, around 82% recorded once. The source material was CD4+ or CD8+ T cells sorted from blood, sampled in a trial of the OX40 agonist ivuxolimab. The receptor set was obtained from an adult with an advanced solid tumor such as melanoma, head and neck, liver or kidney cancer.

This clone is a singleton in its sample. V is TRBV27 and J is TRBJ1-5, with TRBD1 matching 10 bases. Germline V gives CDR1 MNHEY, CDR2 SMNVEV (reference sequence). V trimming: 6 bases; J trimming: 4 bases; junction bases outside the gene matches: 6. The length of the CDR3 is 15 residues. The CDR3 protein is CASRRQGALNQPQHF. In DNA, the CDR3 is TGTGCCAGCAGAAGACAGGGGGCTTTAAATCAGCCCCAGCATTTT.

J is TRBJ2-7 and V is TRBV6-6, with TRBD1 identical over 8 bases. The CDR3 runs to 15 residues. The J segment lost 4 bases and the V segment lost 8 bases, leaving 13 bases of the junction unmatched. Germline V gives CDR1 MNHNY, CDR2 SVGAGI (reference sequence). The CDR3 here is CASGTGPSESYEQYF. The CDR3 bases are TGTGCCAGCGGGACAGGACCGAGTGAGAGTTACGAGCAGTACTTC.

The J gene is TRBJ2-2, the V gene TRBV13; D unclear. Germline assignment: CDR1 PRHDT and CDR2 FYEKMQ (reference sequence). Trimming took 3 bases from V and 1 from J, leaving 6 bases between them. The CDR3 spans 14 residues. As DNA, the CDR3 is TGTGCCAGCAGCTTTGTAGGGAACACCGGGGAGCTGTTTTTT. Residues: CASSFVGNTGELFF.

This clone is categorized as medium-sized. The rearrangement links TRBV28 to TRBJ1-1; tentatively, D is TRBD1 (5 bases). CDR3 size: 13 residues. V lost 8 bases to trimming and J lost 3 bases, with 13 bases between them. In germline, CDR1 is MDHEN, CDR2 SYDVKM. CDR3 DNA sequence: TGTGCCAGCGGGGGACTCACCGACACTGAAGCTTTCTTT. It yields the protein CASGGLTDTEAFF.

This chain joins TRBV9 and TRBJ2-7, with TRBD1 matching 9 bases. Germline assignment: CDR1 SGDLS and CDR2 YYNGEE. CDR3 length equals 17 residues. Trimming cost V 3 bases and J 0 bases; bases outside gene matches: 10. CDR3 in DNA: TGTGCCAGCAGCGCGTCAAGGGACAGGGTATCCTCCTACGAGCAGTACTTC. It specifies CASSASRDRVSSYEQYF.

This chain links TRBV19 with TRBJ2-7; tentative D call: TRBD2 (6 bases). V gave up 9 bases and J gave up 2 bases, with 20 bases separating them. The CDR3 consists of 15 residues. Germline CDR1 is LNHDA and CDR2 is SQIVND (reference sequence). CDR3 loop: CASTLGWGETYEQYF. The CDR3 nucleotides read TGTGCCAGCACCCTAGGCTGGGGGGAAACCTACGAGCAGTACTTC. The full variable domain, completed using reference TRBV19 and TRBJ2-7, is DGGITQSPKYLFRKEGQNVTLSCEQNLNHDAMYWYRQDPGQGLRLIYYSQIVNDFQKGDIAEGYSVSREKKESFPLTVTSAQKNPTAFYLCASTLGWGETYEQYFGPGTRLTVT.

The J gene is TRBJ1-1, the V gene TRBV11-3, with D perhaps TRBD1 (6 bases). Trimming removed 4 bases from V and 3 bases from J, with 6 bases in between. This CDR3 contains 12 residues. Looked up from germline, CDR1 is SGHNT and CDR2 is YENEEA. The chain's CDR3 is CASSSGDTEAFF. CDR3 nucleotide sequence: TGTGCCAGCAGCTCAGGGGACACTGAAGCTTTCTTT.

The DNA for the CDR3 is TGCGCCAGCAGCAACTCGGGTAGTGGGACTGAAGCTTTCTTT. As protein: CASSNSGSGTEAFF. The chain recombines TRBV4-1 with TRBJ1-1; D not certain. CDR3 length: 14 residues. Germline assignment: CDR1 MGHRA and CDR2 YSYEKL. Trimming took off 5 bases at V and 5 bases at J, with 15 bases between the two ends.

The rearrangement links TRBV27 to TRBJ1-6; weak D call: TRBD1 (5 bases). CDR3 size: 14 residues. The germline V gene encodes CDR1 MNHEY and CDR2 SMNVEV (reference sequence). V gave up 5 bases and J gave up 10 bases, with 15 bases separating them. The CDR3 DNA is TGTGCCAGCAGTGTTACGGGGGGGAGCTCACCCCTCCACTTT. This codes for CASSVTGGSSPLHF.

The chain uses TRBV7-8 and TRBJ1-1; D gene unclear. Germline CDR1 and CDR2: SGHVS and FQNEAQ. CDR3 length: 17 residues. Deletions cut 1 base from V and 0 bases from J, with 15 bases between. This CDR3 is CASSLVGVSGMNTEAFF. CDR3 nucleotides: TGTGCCAGCAGCTTAGTTGGAGTCTCGGGGATGAACACTGAAGCTTTCTTT. The full variable domain, rest sourced from reference TRBV7-8 and TRBJ1-1, is GAGVSQSPRYKVAKRGQDVALRCDPISGHVSLFWYQQALGQGPEFLTYFQNEAQLDKSGLPSDRFFAERPEGSVSTLKIQRTQQEDSAVYLCASSLVGVSGMNTEAFFGQGTRLTVV.

V is TRBV5-5 and J is TRBJ1-6; 7 nucleotides match TRBD1. The CDR3 totals 17 residues. CDR1 and CDR2 from the germline V gene are SGHKS and YYEKEE (reference sequence). J gave up 4 bases and V 4 bases, and 11 bases lay outside the gene matches. DNA of the CDR3: TGTGCCAGCAGCCCAAACGACCAGACAGGGTATAATTCACCCCTCCACTTT. Residues: CASSPNDQTGYNSPLHF.

The table lists this clone with a few counts. The sample has other DNA sequences that encode this CDR3 too. The chain combines TRBV19 with TRBJ1-1, with D possibly TRBD1 on 6 matching bases. The length of the CDR3 is 14 residues. Deletions cut 6 bases from V and 4 bases from J, with 15 bases between. Germline V gene data show CDR1 as LNHDA and CDR2 as SQIVND (reference sequence). CDR3 DNA: TGTGCCAGTAGCATGGGGGGCCAGGGCACTGAAGCTTTCTTT. As protein: CASSMGGQGTEAFF.

V is TRBV27 and J is TRBJ2-7, with 7 bases aligning to TRBD1. CDR3 length: 15 amino acids. Germline V gene data show CDR1 as MNHEY and CDR2 as SMNVEV (reference sequence). The V segment lost 4 bases and the J segment 2 bases; nucleotides outside the gene matches: 8. The CDR3 protein is CASSSMTGNPYEQYF. For the CDR3, the DNA is TGTGCCAGCAGTTCCATGACAGGGAATCCCTACGAGCAGTACTTC.

Only a few counts were recorded for this clone. The chain has TRBV6-1 and TRBJ1-1; D is uncertain. CDR1 is MNHNS and CDR2 is SASEGT in the germline V gene. The CDR3 consists of 13 residues. V lost 4 bases and J 0 bases, leaving 6 bases between the germline ends. The CDR3 nucleotides read TGTGCCAGCAGTGGGGAGATGAACACTGAAGCTTTCTTT. This gives the protein CASSGEMNTEAFF.

The chain joins TRBV11-2 to TRBJ2-3, with TRBD2 identical over 7 bases. Germline CDR1 reads SGHAT; CDR2 reads FQNNGV. V dropped 1 base and J dropped 1; count of bases not matched to a gene: 2. CDR3 length: 15 amino acids. The CDR3 bases are TGTGCCAGCAGCTTAGGAACTAGCGGCACAGATACGCAGTATTTT. This sequence encodes CASSLGTSGTDTQYF.

V and J are TRBV27 and TRBJ2-1; D assignment may be TRBD1 or TRBD2 (5 bases each). CDR1 MNHEY and CDR2 SMNVEV come from the germline V gene (reference sequence). The CDR3 has 15 amino acids. V was cut by 2 bases and J by 9 bases, with 17 bases left in between. The CDR3 here is CASSLGGYSDSEQFF. The DNA of the CDR3 is TGTGCCAGCAGTTTAGGGGGTTACTCGGATAGTGAGCAGTTCTTC.

This sequence joins TRBV13 and TRBJ2-1; 8 bases align to TRBD1. This CDR3 is 15 amino acids long. Germline V gives CDR1 PRHDT, CDR2 FYEKMQ (reference sequence). V lost 1 base to trimming and J lost 5 bases; unmatched junction nucleotides: 4. The CDR3 sequence: CASSLDRGENNEQFF. CDR3 coding DNA: TGTGCCAGCAGCTTAGACAGGGGGGAGAACAATGAGCAGTTCTTC. Variable domain in full (rest from reference TRBV13 and TRBJ2-1): AAGVIQSPRHLIKEKRETATLKCYPIPRHDTVYWYQQGPGQDPQFLISFYEKMQSDKGSIPDRFSAQQFSDYHSELNMSSLELGDSALYFCASSLDRGENNEQFFGPGTRLTVL.

The J gene is TRBJ1-1, the V gene TRBV19, with TRBD1 identical over 10 bases. The CDR3 length is 16 residues. The junction had 6 bases not matched to a gene; V was cut back by 5 bases and J by 0 bases. The germline V gene encodes CDR1 LNHDA and CDR2 SQIVND (reference sequence). The CDR3 sequence: CASSPRTGGMNTEAFF. The CDR3 nucleotides are TGTGCCAGTAGTCCCCGGACAGGGGGGATGAACACTGAAGCTTTCTTT.

This chain connects TRBV7-3 to TRBJ2-3; D may correspond to TRBD1 or TRBD2 (5 bases each). The germline V gene has CDR1 SGHTA and CDR2 FQGTGA. V was cut by 6 bases and J by 2 bases, with 9 bases left in between. The CDR3 runs 13 residues. In DNA form, the CDR3 reads TGTGCCAGCAGTATGGGGGACACAGATACGCAGTATTTT. Its protein product is CASSMGDTDTQYF.

This rearrangement joins TRBV30 to TRBJ2-7; 7 nucleotides match TRBD2. The CDR3 is 15 residues long. The V segment lost 0 bases and the J segment 5 bases; nucleotides outside the gene matches: 10. Germline V gives CDR1 GTSNPN, CDR2 SVGIG (reference sequence). As DNA, the CDR3 is TGTGCCTGGAGTGTTAATGCCCGTCGGGGGGACGAGCAGTACTTC. It yields the protein CAWSVNARRGDEQYF.

The CDR3 spells CASSSGRSEAFF. CDR3 DNA sequence: TGTGCCAGTAGTTCTGGACGGTCTGAAGCTTTCTTT. The chain is built from TRBV19 and TRBJ1-1; D unclear. The CDR3 extends over 12 amino acids. In germline, CDR1 is LNHDA, CDR2 SQIVND (reference sequence). V lost 5 bases and J 6 bases, leaving 10 bases between the germline ends.